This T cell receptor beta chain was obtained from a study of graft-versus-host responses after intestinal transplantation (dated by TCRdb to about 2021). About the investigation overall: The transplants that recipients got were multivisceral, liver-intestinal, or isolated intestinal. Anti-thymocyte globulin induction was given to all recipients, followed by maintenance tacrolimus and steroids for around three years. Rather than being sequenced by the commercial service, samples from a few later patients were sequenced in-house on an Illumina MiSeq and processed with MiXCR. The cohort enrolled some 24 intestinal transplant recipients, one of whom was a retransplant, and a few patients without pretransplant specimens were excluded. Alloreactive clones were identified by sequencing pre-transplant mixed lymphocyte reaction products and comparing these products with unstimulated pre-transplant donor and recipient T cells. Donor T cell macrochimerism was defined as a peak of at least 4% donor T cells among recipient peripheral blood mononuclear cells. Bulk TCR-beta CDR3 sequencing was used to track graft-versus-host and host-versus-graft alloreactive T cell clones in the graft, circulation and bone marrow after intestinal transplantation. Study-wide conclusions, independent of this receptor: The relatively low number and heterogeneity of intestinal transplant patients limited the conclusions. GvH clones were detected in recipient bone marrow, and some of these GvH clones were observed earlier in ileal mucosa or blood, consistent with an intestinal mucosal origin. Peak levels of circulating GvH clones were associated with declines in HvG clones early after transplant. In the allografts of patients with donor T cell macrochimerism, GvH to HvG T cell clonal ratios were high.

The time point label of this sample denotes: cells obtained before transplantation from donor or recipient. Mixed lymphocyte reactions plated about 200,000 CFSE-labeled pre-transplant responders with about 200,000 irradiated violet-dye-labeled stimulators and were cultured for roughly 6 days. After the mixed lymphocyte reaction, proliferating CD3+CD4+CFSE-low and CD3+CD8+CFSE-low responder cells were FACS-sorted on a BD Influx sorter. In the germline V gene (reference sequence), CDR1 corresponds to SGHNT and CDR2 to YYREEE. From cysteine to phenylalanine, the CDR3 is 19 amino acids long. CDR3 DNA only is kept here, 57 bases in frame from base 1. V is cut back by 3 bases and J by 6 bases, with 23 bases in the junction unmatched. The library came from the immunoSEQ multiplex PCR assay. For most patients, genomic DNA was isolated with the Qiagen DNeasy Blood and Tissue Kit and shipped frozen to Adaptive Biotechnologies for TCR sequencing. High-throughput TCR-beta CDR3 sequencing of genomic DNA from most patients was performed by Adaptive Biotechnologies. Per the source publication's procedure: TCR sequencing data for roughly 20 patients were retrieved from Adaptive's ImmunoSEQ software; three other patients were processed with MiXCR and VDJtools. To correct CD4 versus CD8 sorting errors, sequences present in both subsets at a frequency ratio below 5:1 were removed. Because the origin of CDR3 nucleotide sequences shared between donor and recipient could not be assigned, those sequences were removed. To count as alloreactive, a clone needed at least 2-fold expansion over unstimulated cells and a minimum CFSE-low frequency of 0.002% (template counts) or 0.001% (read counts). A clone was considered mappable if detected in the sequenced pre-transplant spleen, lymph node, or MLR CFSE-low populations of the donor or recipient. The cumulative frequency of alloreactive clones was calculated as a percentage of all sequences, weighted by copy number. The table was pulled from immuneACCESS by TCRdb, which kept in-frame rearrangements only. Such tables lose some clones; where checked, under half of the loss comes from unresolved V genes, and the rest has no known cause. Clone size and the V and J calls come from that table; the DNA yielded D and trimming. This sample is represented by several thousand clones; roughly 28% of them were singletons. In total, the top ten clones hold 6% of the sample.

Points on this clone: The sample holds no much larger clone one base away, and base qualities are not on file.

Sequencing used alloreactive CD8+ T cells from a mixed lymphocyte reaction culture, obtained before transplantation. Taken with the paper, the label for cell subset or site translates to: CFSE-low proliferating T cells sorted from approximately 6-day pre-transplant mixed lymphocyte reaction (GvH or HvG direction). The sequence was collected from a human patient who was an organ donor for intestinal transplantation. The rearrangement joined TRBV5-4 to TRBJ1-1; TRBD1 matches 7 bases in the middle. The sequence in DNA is TGTGCCAGCAGCTGGAACTCGGGCGTATCTCAGGGGGGGCCCGCTGAAGCTTTCTTT. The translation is CASSWNSGVSQGGPAEAFF.